The following is a TCR beta chain sequence with its context. Its antigen is unknown. This record belongs to a study of T cells in narcolepsy. CDR3 length: 14 amino acids. V shed 2 bases and J shed 3 bases, with 10 bases lying between them. Germline V lookup: CDR1 SGHTA, CDR2 FQGNSA. Overall study results and limits: HCRT-specific and TRIB2-specific autoreactive clonotypes appeared among same-patient CSF and blood CD4+ clonotypes.

The repertoire was sequenced with immunoSEQ multiplex PCR; TCRdb's copy has only in-frame clones and lacks some. The sample lists about 33,000 clones, 85% to 90% occurring once. The chain employs TRBV7-2 and TRBJ1-1; D not certain. The sample taken for sequencing was CD45RA- memory CD4+ T cells from PBMCs. The sequence was obtained from a human donor with narcolepsy. The CDR3 coding sequence is TGTGCCAGCAGCTTAAGCCTGATGGACACTGAAGCTTTCTTT. Protein sequence: CASSLSLMDTEAFF.